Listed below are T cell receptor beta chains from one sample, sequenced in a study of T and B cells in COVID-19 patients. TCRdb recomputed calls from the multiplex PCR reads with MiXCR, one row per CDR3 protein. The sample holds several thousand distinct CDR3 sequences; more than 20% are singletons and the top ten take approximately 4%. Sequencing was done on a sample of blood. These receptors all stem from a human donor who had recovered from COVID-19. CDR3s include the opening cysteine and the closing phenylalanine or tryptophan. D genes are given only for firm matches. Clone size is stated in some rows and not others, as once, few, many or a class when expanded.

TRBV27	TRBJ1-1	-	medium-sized	CASREMRNTEAFF	TGTGCCAGCAGGGAGATGCGCAACACTGAAGCTTTCTTT
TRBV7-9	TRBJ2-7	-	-	CASSLRGSHYEQYF	TGTGCCAGCAGCTTAAGAGGATCCCACTACGAGCAGTACTTC
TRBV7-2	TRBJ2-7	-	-	CASSFDGTASYEQYF	TGTGCCAGCAGCTTTGACGGGACTGCCTCCTACGAGCAGTACTTC
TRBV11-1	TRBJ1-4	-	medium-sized	CASSPRGVNEKLFF	TGTGCCAGCAGCCCGAGGGGAGTCAATGAAAAACTGTTTTTT
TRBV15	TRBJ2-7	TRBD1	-	CATSREFKTGGAVFEEQYF	TGTGCCACCAGCAGAGAATTTAAGACAGGGGGCGCGGTATTCGAGGAGCAGTACTTC
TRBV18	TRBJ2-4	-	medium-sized	CASSRDDSLQYF	TGTGCCAGCTCACGGGACGACTCCCTTCAGTACTTC
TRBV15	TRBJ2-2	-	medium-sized	CATSRVGTVRSGELFF	TGTGCCACCAGCAGAGTTGGGACTGTGAGGTCCGGGGAGCTGTTTTTT
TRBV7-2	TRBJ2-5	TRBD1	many	CASSPVGQGAQETQYF	TGTGCCAGCAGCCCCGTTGGACAGGGGGCGCAGGAGACCCAGTACTTC
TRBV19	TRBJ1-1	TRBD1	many	CASSRTGMNTEAFF	TGTGCCAGTAGTCGGACAGGTATGAACACTGAAGCTTTCTTT
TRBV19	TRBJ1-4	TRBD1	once	CASSPGQGWENEKLFF	TGTGCCAGTAGCCCCGGACAGGGGTGGGAAAATGAAAAACTGTTTTTT
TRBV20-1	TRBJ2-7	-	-	CSARWRRTAYEQYF	TGCAGTGCTAGATGGCGCAGGACCGCCTACGAGCAGTACTTC
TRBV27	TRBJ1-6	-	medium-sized	CASSLSPWTAQPEHSPLHF	TGTGCCAGCAGTTTATCCCCGTGGACAGCCCAACCCGAGCATTCACCCCTCCACTTT
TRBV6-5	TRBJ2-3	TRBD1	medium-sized	CASSPDRVGVNTQYF	TGTGCCAGCAGCCCCGACAGGGTGGGAGTGAATACGCAGTATTTT
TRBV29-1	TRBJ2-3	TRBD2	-	CSVTKGTSGGSTDTQYF	TGCAGCGTTACAAAAGGGACTAGCGGGGGGAGCACAGATACGCAGTATTTT
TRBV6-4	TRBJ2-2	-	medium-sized	CASSDNGGETGELFF	TGTGCCAGCAGTGACAACGGGGGCGAAACCGGGGAGCTGTTTTTT